This TCR beta chain appears in the sequencing data of a study of shared clonotypes between healthy human individuals. Study conclusions and caveats: Despite large depth, sorted-subset datasets appeared incompletely sequenced. Generally, estimated richness proved larger in naive subsets than it did in memory subsets.

The healthy adult donors were HIV-negative and reported no recent acute infections or vaccinations. CDR1 SGHTA and CDR2 FQGTGA come from the germline V gene. V was clipped by 0 bases and J by 7 bases; unmatched bases: 7. The CDR3 totals 17 residues. Here immunoSEQ multiplex PCR was the method, and the copy in TCRdb shows in-frame clones only, minus some. The data show 2 million to 2.5 million clones, over 85% seen once. Points on this clone: Its antigen remains unknown.

The J gene is TRBJ2-1, the V gene TRBV7-3; 12 nucleotides align to TRBD2. Sample: naive CD4+ T cells from PBMCs. The subset: CD45RA+ positively selected. This sequence was found in a man aged 18 to 30 in good health. Some clones in this sample may be carry-over from other donors' samples. This chain's CDR3 is CASSLTSSLAGGNEQFF. In DNA, the CDR3 is TGTGCCAGCAGCTTAACGTCCTCGCTAGCGGGAGGGAATGAGCAGTTCTTC. Supplemented by reference TRBV7-3 and TRBJ2-1, the full variable domain reads GAGVSQTPSNKVTEKGKYVELRCDPISGHTALYWYRQSLGQGPEFLIYFQGTGAADDSGLPNDRFFAVRPEGSVSTLKIQRTERGDSAVYLCASSLTSSLAGGNEQFFGPGTRLTVL.